The present T cell receptor (beta chain) was sequenced within a study of vaccination effects on CD4 cells after COVID-19. Before sequencing took place, the ViraFEST assay used viral peptide pools to expand antigen-specific CD4+ T cells. Once cultured for more than nine days, the cells underwent separation to obtain CD4+ T cells. This clone was seen a single time. The target antigen is unknown. Other DNA sequences from this sample encode an identical CDR3 as well. Data came from immunoSEQ multiplex PCR; TCRdb stores just in-frame clones and leaves some out. The table has some 15,000 clones, 76% seen once; the top ten hold about 25%. From germline, CDR1 is SGHRS and CDR2 YFSETQ. V was cut by 2 bases and J by 1 base, with 6 bases left in between. This CDR3 comprises 14 residues.

This clonotype originated in a human donor who received a COVID-19 vaccine. The sequencing used CD4+ T cells from PBMCs cultured with HCoV-229E spike peptides, collected before COVID-19 vaccination. The chain recombines TRBV5-1 with TRBJ2-2, with D possibly being TRBD1 (5 bases). The CDR3 reads CASSLGENTGELFF. The CDR3 DNA reads TGCGCCAGCAGCTTAGGGGAGAACACCGGGGAGCTGTTTTTT.